These T cell receptor beta chains were read from a single sample in a study of shared clonotypes between healthy human individuals. TCRdb keeps only in-frame clones here, not all; method: immunoSEQ multiplex PCR. The repertoire holds about 1.5 million clones, with more than 95% as singletons. Sequenced: naive CD4+ T cells sorted from blood. These receptors were taken from a man younger than 40 in good health. Both conserved end residues are part of each CDR3. Fields, in order: V gene, clone size, D gene, J gene, CDR3 protein, CDR3 DNA. The D gene is left open where the match is weak. Rows may omit the clone size; those that give it use once, few, many or a size class.

>TRBV6-4|.|.|TRBJ2-1
CASSHEDGDSQFF
TGTGCCAGCAGCCACGAGGATGGCGACTCGCAGTTCTTC
>TRBV10-3|.|.|TRBJ2-3
CATVDRRGTDTQYF
TGTGCCACAGTGGACAGGAGGGGCACAGATACGCAGTATTTT
>TRBV28|.|TRBD1|TRBJ1-5
CASSSPTGIVRQPQHF
TGTGCCAGCAGCTCCCCGACAGGGATAGTGCGTCAGCCCCAGCATTTT
>TRBV5-1|.|.|TRBJ2-2
CASSPNLQPSGELFF
TGCGCCAGCAGCCCAAATTTACAACCCTCCGGGGAGCTGTTTTTT
>TRBV7-8|.|.|TRBJ2-7
CASSSARDKRYEQYF
TGTGCCAGCAGCTCAGCCCGGGACAAGCGCTACGAGCAGTACTTC
>TRBV15|.|TRBD1|TRBJ1-5
CATSRDWGTGGRADQPQHF
TGTGCCACCAGCAGAGATTGGGGGACAGGGGGCAGAGCAGATCAGCCCCAGCATTTT
>TRBV10-2|.|.|TRBJ2-3
CASSGWGPDTQYF
TGCGCCAGCAGTGGTTGGGGGCCAGATACGCAGTATTTT
>TRBV7-9|.|TRBD2|TRBJ2-1
CASSSTVTSSGSYNEQFF
TGTGCCAGCAGCTCAACGGTCACCTCTAGCGGTTCCTACAATGAGCAGTTCTTC
>TRBV5-1|.|.|TRBJ2-1
CASSWGDQYNEQFF
TGCGCCAGCAGCTGGGGGGACCAATACAATGAGCAGTTCTTC
>TRBV18|.|TRBD1|TRBJ2-7
CASSPGTVSYEQYF
TGTGCCAGCTCACCAGGGACAGTTAGCTACGAGCAGTACTTC
>TRBV5-1|.|.|TRBJ2-7
CASSQVADQATSF
TGCGCCAGCAGCCAAGTAGCGGACCAGGCGACCAGCTTC
>TRBV5-4|.|TRBD2|TRBJ2-7
CASSKRLAGDFSYEQYF
TGTGCCAGCAGCAAGAGACTAGCGGGAGACTTCTCCTACGAGCAGTACTTC
>TRBV18|.|TRBD2|TRBJ2-7
CASSRTSGGYEQYF
TGTGCCAGCTCACGGACTAGCGGAGGCTACGAGCAGTACTTC
>TRBV15|.|.|TRBJ2-7
CATSRRQGGYEQYF
TGTGCCACCAGCAGGAGACAGGGAGGCTACGAGCAGTACTTC
>TRBV6-5|.|.|TRBJ2-7
CASSYGRAYEQYF
TGTGCCAGCAGTTACGGTCGCGCCTACGAGCAGTACTTC
>TRBV7-9|.|TRBD2|TRBJ2-2
CASRTSGTQAGELFF
TGTGCCAGCAGGACTAGCGGGACACAGGCCGGGGAGCTGTTTTTT
>TRBV7-6|.|.|TRBJ2-3
CASSSHPGRRSDTQYF
TGTGCCAGCAGCTCCCACCCGGGTCGGAGGTCAGATACGCAGTATTTT
>TRBV29-1|.|TRBD2|TRBJ2-3
CSVVSSGRRDTQYF
TGCAGCGTTGTGAGTAGCGGGAGGCGAGATACGCAGTATTTT
>TRBV6-1|.|TRBD1|TRBJ2-3
CASSDPQGADTQYF
TGTGCCAGCAGTGACCCACAGGGGGCGGATACGCAGTATTTT
>TRBV18|.|TRBD2|TRBJ2-5
CASSPGLAGERRETQYF
TGTGCCAGCTCCCCCGGACTAGCGGGAGAAAGGAGAGAGACCCAGTACTTC
>TRBV6-5|.|.|TRBJ2-7
CASSYWAGPEQYF
TGTGCCAGCAGTTACTGGGCAGGGCCCGAGCAGTACTTC
>TRBV29-1|.|.|TRBJ1-1
CSVKKQGLMNTEAFF
TGCAGCGTCAAGAAACAGGGACTTATGAACACTGAAGCTTTCTTT
>TRBV18|.|.|TRBJ2-3
CASSPGPSRTSTDTQYF
TGTGCCAGCTCACCAGGTCCTAGCCGAACTAGCACAGATACGCAGTATTTT
>TRBV27|once|TRBD1|TRBJ1-2
CASSGKTGLSYGYTF
TGTGCCAGCAGTGGCAAGACAGGGCTGAGCTATGGCTACACCTTC
>TRBV29-1|.|TRBD1|TRBJ2-1
CSAEGDRGRMDEQFF
TGCAGCGCCGAGGGGGACAGGGGGCGCATGGATGAGCAGTTCTTC
>TRBV6-1|once|.|TRBJ1-5
CASSELEQPQHF
TGTGCCAGCAGTGAGCTGGAGCAGCCCCAGCATTTT
>TRBV7-9|.|.|TRBJ2-4
CASSSLPKSGGQYIQYF
TGTGCCAGCAGCTCCCTTCCAAAATCCGGGGGTCAATACATTCAGTACTTC
>TRBV19|.|TRBD2|TRBJ2-2
CASSKREGHTGELFF
TGTGCCAGTAGCAAGCGGGAGGGTCACACCGGGGAGCTGTTTTTT
>TRBV12-5|once|TRBD1|TRBJ2-1
CASGLLGRQGLGDEQFF
TGTGCTAGTGGTTTGCTGGGCCGACAGGGGCTAGGGGATGAGCAGTTCTTC
>TRBV2|.|.|TRBJ2-5
CASSGGRDRYGTQYF
TGTGCCAGCAGTGGGGGCCGGGATCGGTACGGGACCCAGTACTTC
>TRBV27|.|.|TRBJ2-2
CASSKGPGELFF
TGTGCCAGCTCCAAAGGGCCCGGGGAGCTGTTTTTT
>TRBV5-1|.|TRBD2|TRBJ2-5
CASSGTGGGGETQYF
TGCGCCAGCAGCGGGACTGGCGGGGGGGGTGAGACCCAGTACTTC
>TRBV7-4|.|.|TRBJ2-7
CASSPLGEGLTYEQYF
TGTGCCAGCAGCCCCCTTGGTGAAGGGCTTACCTACGAGCAGTACTTC
>TRBV19|.|TRBD1|TRBJ2-7
CASSSGTGSKQYF
TGTGCCAGTAGTTCCGGGACAGGGAGCAAGCAGTACTTC